These 20 T cell receptor beta chains were all obtained from the same sample, sequenced in a study of PD-L1 blockade in urothelial cancer. The table came from immunoSEQ multiplex PCR; TCRdb's copy has only in-frame clones and leaves some out. The table records some 80,000 clones, approximately 90% of them present only once. The sequencing used PBMCs, collected around atezolizumab (anti-PD-L1) treatment. The receptors were sampled from a woman aged 70-85 years with urothelial cancer.

The chain couples TRBV9 to TRBJ2-1; TRBD2 matches 8 bases. CDR3 length: 15 residues. CDR1 is SGDLS and CDR2 is YYNGEE in the germline V gene. V trimming: 4 bases; J trimming: 4 bases; junction bases outside the gene matches: 7. The DNA for the CDR3 is TGTGCCAGCAGCACCCCGGGGGGGGCTTACAATGAGCAGTTCTTC. This codes for CASSTPGGAYNEQFF.

This sequence joins TRBV13 and TRBJ2-7, with D possibly matching TRBD2 (5 bases). The CDR3 length is 15 residues. Between the trimmed V and J ends, which lost 5 bases and 0 bases, there was a span of 14 bases. Germline V gene data show CDR1 as PRHDT and CDR2 as FYEKMQ (reference sequence). The CDR3: CASSEGADSSYEQYF. Written as DNA, the CDR3 is TGTGCCAGCAGCGAGGGAGCGGATAGCTCCTACGAGCAGTACTTC. Complete variable domain (other parts from reference TRBV13 and TRBJ2-7): AAGVIQSPRHLIKEKRETATLKCYPIPRHDTVYWYQQGPGQDPQFLISFYEKMQSDKGSIPDRFSAQQFSDYHSELNMSSLELGDSALYFCASSEGADSSYEQYFGPGTRLTVT.

The chain employs TRBV27 and TRBJ1-2; tentative D call: TRBD1 (5 bases). Germline CDR1 and CDR2: MNHEY and SMNVEV (reference sequence). This CDR3 has 15 residues. Trimming removed 6 bases at V and 1 base at J, with 15 bases between. The CDR3 reads CASSRDRSINYGYTF. The CDR3 DNA is TGTGCCAGCAGCCGAGACAGATCTATTAACTATGGCTACACCTTC.

For this clone: The junction does not match germline at one end; this may be a read error. V gene TRBV5-4 combines with J gene TRBJ1-5; 8 bases line up with TRBD1. This CDR3 has 15 amino acids. Germline loops: CDR1 SGHNT, CDR2 YYREEE (reference sequence). Here the CDR3 reads CASSLGTGSDQPQHF. CDR3 coding DNA: TGTGCCAGCAGCCTGGGGACAGGTAGCGATCAGCCCCAGCATTTT.

Of note for this clone: The sample has other DNA sequences that encode this CDR3 too. The chain uses TRBV7-9 and TRBJ1-1; perhaps TRBD1 as D (5 bases). The germline gives CDR1 SEHNR, CDR2 FQNEAQ (reference sequence). This CDR3 has 13 amino acids. The germline V and J ends were trimmed by 5 bases and 3 bases, with 10 bases remaining between them. CDR3 amino acids: CASSPQGDTEAFF. The DNA for the CDR3 is TGTGCCAGCAGCCCCCAGGGTGACACTGAAGCTTTCTTT.

The genes are TRBV11-2 and TRBJ2-5; 7 positions agree with TRBD1. Germline CDR1 is SGHAT and CDR2 is FQNNGV. The CDR3 length is 15 residues. V trimming: 2 bases; J trimming: 4 bases; junction bases outside the gene matches: 7. CDR3 sequence: CASSLRGAGGETQYF. The CDR3 DNA reads as TGTGCCAGCAGCTTACGTGGGGCAGGGGGAGAGACCCAGTACTTC.

The sample holds one count of this clone. The chain recombines TRBV6-1 with TRBJ1-1; TRBD1 aligns across 10 bases. V lost 1 base to trimming and J lost 10 bases; unmatched junction nucleotides: 15. CDR3 length equals 17 residues. Germline CDR1 MNHNS, CDR2 SASEGT. The CDR3 sequence is CASSEGSGTGVKERAFF. Here the CDR3 DNA reads TGTGCCAGCAGTGAAGGTTCCGGGACAGGGGTCAAAGAGAGAGCTTTCTTT.

The chain is built from TRBV9 and TRBJ2-1; D is ambiguous. V was clipped by 4 bases and J by 4 bases, with 12 bases between them. CDR3 size: 14 residues. The germline V gene has CDR1 SGDLS and CDR2 YYNGEE. Written as DNA, the CDR3 is TGTGCCAGCAGCCCCATCCCCCAGTACAATGAGCAGTTCTTC. It is translated as CASSPIPQYNEQFF.

V is TRBV25-1 and J is TRBJ2-1; no definite D call. Germline lookup yields CDR1 MGHDK and CDR2 SYGVNS. CDR3 length: 13 amino acids. The V end was cut by 1 base, the J end by 7 bases, with 8 bases between. The CDR3 DNA follows: TGTGCCAGCAGTGAATTTAGTAATAATGAGCAGTTCTTC. Residues: CASSEFSNNEQFF.

The V gene is TRBV5-6, the J gene TRBJ1-1; D remains unclear. Per the germline V gene, CDR1 is SGHDT and CDR2 is YYEEEE. CDR3 length: 11 amino acids. Trimming cost V 4 bases and J 2 bases, with 3 bases left between them. As DNA, the CDR3 is TGTGCCAGCAGCCTAAACACTGAAGCTTTCTTT. Protein sequence: CASSLNTEAFF.

This clone was seen only once. V is TRBV4-1 and J is TRBJ2-3; no reliable D call. In germline, CDR1 is MGHRA, CDR2 YSYEKL. V was trimmed by 4 bases and J by 0 bases, leaving 14 bases between them. The CDR3 runs 16 residues. CDR3 residues: CASSPLAATSTDTQYF. The CDR3 DNA is TGCGCCAGCAGCCCCTTGGCGGCGACGAGCACAGATACGCAGTATTTT.

The genes are TRBV4-1 and TRBJ1-5, with a possible D match to TRBD1 (5 bases). This CDR3 is built from 16 residues. Trimming took off 0 bases at V and 4 bases at J, with 13 bases between the two ends. Germline V lookup: CDR1 MGHRA, CDR2 YSYEKL. In nucleotides, the CDR3 is TGCGCCAGCAGCCAAGATGTCTGGGAGGGGAATCAGCCCCAGCATTTT. This encodes CASSQDVWEGNQPQHF.

V usage is TRBV7-9 and J usage is TRBJ1-1; D remains unclear. Germline V gene sequence: CDR1 SEHNR, CDR2 FQNEAQ (reference sequence). The CDR3 runs 13 residues. The V and J ends lost 0 bases and 3 bases respectively, with 5 bases between them. CDR3 amino acids: CASSLAQDTEAFF. The CDR3 DNA reads as TGTGCCAGCAGCTTAGCGCAGGACACTGAAGCTTTCTTT.

V and J are TRBV5-1 and TRBJ2-3, with 7 bases lining up with TRBD2. The germline V gene has CDR1 SGHRS and CDR2 YFSETQ. CDR3 size: 14 residues. J gave up 4 bases and V 4 bases, and 6 bases lay outside the gene matches. CDR3 nucleotide sequence: TGCGCCAGCAGCCTGGGGGGAGGGCCAGATACGCAGTATTTT. The encoded protein is CASSLGGGPDTQYF. The whole variable domain, remainder taken from reference TRBV5-1 and TRBJ2-3, is KAGVTQTPRYLIKTRGQQVTLSCSPISGHRSVSWYQQTPGQGLQFLFEYFSETQRNKGNFPGRFSGRQFSNSRSEMNVSTLELGDSALYLCASSLGGGPDTQYFGPGTRLTVL.

The table lists this clone with a count of one. The chain employs TRBV19 and TRBJ2-7; 13 nucleotides agree with TRBD2. V lost 4 bases, J lost 3 bases, and 3 bases stayed unmatched. The CDR3 has 15 residues. The germline CDR1 and CDR2 sequences are LNHDA and SQIVND (reference sequence). The CDR3 region is CASSRLAGGIYEQYF. The CDR3 nucleotides are TGTGCCAGTAGTAGACTAGCGGGAGGCATCTACGAGCAGTACTTC.

The gene calls are TRBV10-1 and TRBJ2-1; D possibly corresponds to TRBD2 (5 bases). Germline-derived CDR1 and CDR2 are WNHNN and SYGVQD (reference sequence). CDR3 length: 15 residues. The ends were cut back, 1 base at V and 10 bases at J, with 17 bases in the middle. CDR3 protein: CASSELTGNSVEQFF. The CDR3 region has the DNA TGCGCCAGCAGTGAGTTGACCGGGAATTCGGTGGAGCAGTTCTTC.

The chain uses TRBV5-1 and TRBJ1-3, with TRBD1 matching over 7 bases. CDR1 is SGHRS, CDR2 YFSETQ, per germline. The junction had 10 bases not matched to a gene; V was cut back by 7 bases and J by 0 bases. The CDR3 extends over 16 amino acids. CDR3 amino acids: CASGPDRAFSGNTIYF. The CDR3 coding sequence is TGCGCCAGCGGCCCCGACAGGGCTTTCTCTGGAAACACCATATATTTT.

The chain carries TRBV28 and TRBJ1-1; 7 nucleotides line up with TRBD1. J gave up 4 bases and V 3 bases, and 8 bases lay outside the gene matches. The CDR3 has 15 residues. The germline gives CDR1 MDHEN, CDR2 SYDVKM. The CDR3 reads CASSFRTGSGTEAFF. DNA for the CDR3: TGTGCCAGCAGTTTCCGGACAGGATCGGGCACTGAAGCTTTCTTT.

The chain uses TRBV4-1 and TRBJ2-2, with 8 bases identical to TRBD1. Looked up from germline, CDR1 is MGHRA and CDR2 is YSYEKL. The junction had 12 bases not matched to a gene; V was cut back by 5 bases and J by 1 base. CDR3 size: 18 residues. The CDR3 sequence is CASSKTPDRGGNTGELFF. The DNA for the CDR3 is TGCGCCAGCAGCAAAACCCCTGACAGGGGAGGGAACACCGGGGAGCTGTTTTTT.

The count of this clone is one. The CDR3 sequence: CASSYQFGLAGVNEQFF. CDR3 DNA: TGTGCCAGCAGCTACCAATTTGGACTAGCGGGAGTAAATGAGCAGTTCTTC. V is TRBV11-2 and J is TRBJ2-1, with 13 bases aligning to TRBD2. The CDR3 runs 17 residues. Germline CDR1 and CDR2: SGHAT and FQNNGV. Trimming cost V 4 bases and J 7 bases; bases outside gene matches: 10.